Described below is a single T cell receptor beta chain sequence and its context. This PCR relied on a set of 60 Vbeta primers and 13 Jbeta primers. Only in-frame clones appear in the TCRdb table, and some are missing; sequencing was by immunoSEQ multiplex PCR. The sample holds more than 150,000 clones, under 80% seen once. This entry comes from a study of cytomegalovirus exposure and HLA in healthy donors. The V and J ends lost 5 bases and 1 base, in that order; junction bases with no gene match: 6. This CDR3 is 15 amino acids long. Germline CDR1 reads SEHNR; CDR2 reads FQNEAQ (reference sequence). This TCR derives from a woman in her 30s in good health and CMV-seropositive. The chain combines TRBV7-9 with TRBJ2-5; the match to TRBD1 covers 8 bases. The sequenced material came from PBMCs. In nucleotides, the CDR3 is TGTGCCAGCAGCGGATCACAGGGGGTCCAAGAGACCCAGTACTTC. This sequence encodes CASSGSQGVQETQYF.